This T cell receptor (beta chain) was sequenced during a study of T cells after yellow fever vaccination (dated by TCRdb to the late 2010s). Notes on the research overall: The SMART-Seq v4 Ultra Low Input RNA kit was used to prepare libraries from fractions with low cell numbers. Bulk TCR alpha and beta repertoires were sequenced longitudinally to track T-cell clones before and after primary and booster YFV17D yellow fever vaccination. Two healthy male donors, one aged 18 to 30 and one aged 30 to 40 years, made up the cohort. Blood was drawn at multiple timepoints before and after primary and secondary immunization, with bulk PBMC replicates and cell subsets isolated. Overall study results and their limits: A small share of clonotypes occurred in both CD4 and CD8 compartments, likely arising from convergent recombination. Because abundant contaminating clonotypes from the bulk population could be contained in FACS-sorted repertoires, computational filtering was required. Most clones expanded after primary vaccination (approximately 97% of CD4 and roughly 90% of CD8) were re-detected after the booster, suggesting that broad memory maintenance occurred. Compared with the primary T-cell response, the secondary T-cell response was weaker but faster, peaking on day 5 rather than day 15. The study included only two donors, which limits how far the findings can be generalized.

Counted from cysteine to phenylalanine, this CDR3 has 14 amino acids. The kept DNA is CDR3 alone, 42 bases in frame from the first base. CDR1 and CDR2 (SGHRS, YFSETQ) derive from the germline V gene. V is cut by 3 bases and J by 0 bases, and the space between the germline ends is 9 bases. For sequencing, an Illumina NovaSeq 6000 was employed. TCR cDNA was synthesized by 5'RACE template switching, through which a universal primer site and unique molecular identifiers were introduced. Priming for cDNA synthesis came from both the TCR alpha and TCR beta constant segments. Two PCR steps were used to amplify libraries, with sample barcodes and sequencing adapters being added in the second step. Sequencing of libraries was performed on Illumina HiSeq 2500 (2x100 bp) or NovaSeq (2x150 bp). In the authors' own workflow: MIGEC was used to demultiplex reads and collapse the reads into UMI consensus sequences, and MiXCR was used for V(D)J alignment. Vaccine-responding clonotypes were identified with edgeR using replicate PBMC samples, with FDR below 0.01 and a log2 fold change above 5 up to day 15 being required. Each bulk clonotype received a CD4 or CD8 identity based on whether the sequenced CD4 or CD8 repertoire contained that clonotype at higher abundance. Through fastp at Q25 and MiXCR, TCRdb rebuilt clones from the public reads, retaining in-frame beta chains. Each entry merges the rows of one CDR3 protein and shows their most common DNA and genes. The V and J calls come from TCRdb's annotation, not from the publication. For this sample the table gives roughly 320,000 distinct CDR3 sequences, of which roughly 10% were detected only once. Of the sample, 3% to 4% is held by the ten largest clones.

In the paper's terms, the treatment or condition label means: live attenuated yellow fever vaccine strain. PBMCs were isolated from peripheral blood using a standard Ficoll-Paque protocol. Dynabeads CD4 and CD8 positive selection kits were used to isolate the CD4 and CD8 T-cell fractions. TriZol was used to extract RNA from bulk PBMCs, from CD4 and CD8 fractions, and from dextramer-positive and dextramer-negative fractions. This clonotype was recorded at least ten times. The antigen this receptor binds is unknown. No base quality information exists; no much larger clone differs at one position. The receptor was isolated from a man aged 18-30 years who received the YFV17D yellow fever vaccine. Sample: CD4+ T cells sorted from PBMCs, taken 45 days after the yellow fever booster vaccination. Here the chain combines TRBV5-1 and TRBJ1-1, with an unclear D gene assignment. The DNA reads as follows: TGCGCCAGCAGCTACGGACTGGTGAACACTGAAGCTTTCTTT. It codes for CASSYGLVNTEAFF.